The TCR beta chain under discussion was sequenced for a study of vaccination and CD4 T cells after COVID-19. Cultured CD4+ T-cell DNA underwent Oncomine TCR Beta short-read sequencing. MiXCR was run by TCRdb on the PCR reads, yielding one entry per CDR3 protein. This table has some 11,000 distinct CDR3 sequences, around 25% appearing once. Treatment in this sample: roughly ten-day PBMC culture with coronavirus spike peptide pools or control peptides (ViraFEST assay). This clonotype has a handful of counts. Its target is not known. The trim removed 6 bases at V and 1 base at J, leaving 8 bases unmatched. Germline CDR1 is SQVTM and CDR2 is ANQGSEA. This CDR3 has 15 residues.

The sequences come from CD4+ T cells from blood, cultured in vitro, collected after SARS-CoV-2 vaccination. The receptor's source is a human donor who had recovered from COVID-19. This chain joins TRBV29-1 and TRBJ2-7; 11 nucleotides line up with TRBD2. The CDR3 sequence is CSVDKGTSGSYEQYF. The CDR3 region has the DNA TGCAGCGTGGACAAAGGGACTAGCGGATCCTACGAGCAGTACTTC.